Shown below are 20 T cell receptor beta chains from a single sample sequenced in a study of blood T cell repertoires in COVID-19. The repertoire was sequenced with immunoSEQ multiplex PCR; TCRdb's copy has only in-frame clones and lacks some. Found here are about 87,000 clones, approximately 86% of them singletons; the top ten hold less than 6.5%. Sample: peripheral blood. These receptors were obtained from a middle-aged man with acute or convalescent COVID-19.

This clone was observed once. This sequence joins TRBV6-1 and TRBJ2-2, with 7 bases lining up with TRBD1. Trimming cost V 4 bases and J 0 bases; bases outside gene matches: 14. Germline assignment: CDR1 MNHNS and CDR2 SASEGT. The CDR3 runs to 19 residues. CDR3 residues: CASSGRTEGGISNTGELFF. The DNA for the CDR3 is TGTGCCAGCAGTGGAAGGACCGAAGGGGGCATATCGAACACCGGGGAGCTGTTTTTT.

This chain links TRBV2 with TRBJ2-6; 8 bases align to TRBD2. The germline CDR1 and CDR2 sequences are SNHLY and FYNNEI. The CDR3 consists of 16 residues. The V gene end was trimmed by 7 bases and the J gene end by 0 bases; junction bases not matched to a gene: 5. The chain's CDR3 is CASKERESSGANVLTF. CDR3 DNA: TGTGCCAGCAAGGAGCGGGAGAGCTCTGGGGCCAACGTCCTGACTTTC.

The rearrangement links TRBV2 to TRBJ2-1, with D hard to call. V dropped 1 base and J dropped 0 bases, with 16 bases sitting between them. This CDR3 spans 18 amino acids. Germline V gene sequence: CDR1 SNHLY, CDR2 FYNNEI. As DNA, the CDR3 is TGTGCCAGCAGTGAAGGTCTAGGCGGAAGAAGCTCCTACAATGAGCAGTTCTTC. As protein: CASSEGLGGRSSYNEQFF.

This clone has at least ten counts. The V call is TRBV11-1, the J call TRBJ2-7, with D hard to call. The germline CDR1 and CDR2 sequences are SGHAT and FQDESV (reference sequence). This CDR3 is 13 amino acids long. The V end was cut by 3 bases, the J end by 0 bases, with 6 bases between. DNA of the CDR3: TGTGCCAGCAGCTTGCAGGACTCCTACGAGCAGTACTTC. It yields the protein CASSLQDSYEQYF.

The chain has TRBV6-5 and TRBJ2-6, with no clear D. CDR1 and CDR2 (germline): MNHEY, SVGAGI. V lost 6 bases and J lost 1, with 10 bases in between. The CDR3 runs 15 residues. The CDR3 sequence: CASSKRGSGANVLTF. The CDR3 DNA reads TGTGCCAGCAGCAAGCGTGGGTCTGGGGCCAACGTCCTGACTTTC.

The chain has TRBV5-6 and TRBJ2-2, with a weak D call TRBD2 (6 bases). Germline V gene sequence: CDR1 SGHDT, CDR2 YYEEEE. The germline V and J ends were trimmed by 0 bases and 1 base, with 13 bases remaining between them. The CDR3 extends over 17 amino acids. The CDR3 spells CASSLDLGGWNTGELFF. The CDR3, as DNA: TGTGCCAGCAGCTTGGATTTGGGGGGATGGAACACCGGGGAGCTGTTTTTT.

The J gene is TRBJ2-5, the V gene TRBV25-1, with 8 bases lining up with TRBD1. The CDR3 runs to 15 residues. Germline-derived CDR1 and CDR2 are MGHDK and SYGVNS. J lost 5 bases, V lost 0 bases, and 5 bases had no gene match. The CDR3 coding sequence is TGTGCCAGCAGTGAATATGGCAGGGGGCAGGAGACCCAGTACTTC. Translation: CASSEYGRGQETQYF.

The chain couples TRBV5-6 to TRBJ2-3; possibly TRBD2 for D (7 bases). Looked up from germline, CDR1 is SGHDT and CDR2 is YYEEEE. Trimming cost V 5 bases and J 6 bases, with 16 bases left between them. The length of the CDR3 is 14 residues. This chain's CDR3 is CASSNWGGADTQYF. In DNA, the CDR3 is TGTGCCAGCAGTAATTGGGGGGGGGCGGATACGCAGTATTTT.

CDR3 bases: TGTGCCTGGGGGGGCCGGGGCAGGGGACATAATGAGCAGTTCTTC. Translated, it gives CAWGGRGRGHNEQFF. The chain combines TRBV30 with TRBJ2-1, with D perhaps matching TRBD1 (6 bases). The CDR3 contains 15 residues. The germline gives CDR1 GTSNPN, CDR2 SVGIG (reference sequence). With 5 bases removed from V and 7 bases from J, the gap between germline ends came to 21 bases.

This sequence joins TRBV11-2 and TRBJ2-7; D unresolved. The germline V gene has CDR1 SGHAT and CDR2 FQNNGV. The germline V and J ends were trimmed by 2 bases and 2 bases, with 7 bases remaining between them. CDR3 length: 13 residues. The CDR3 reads CASSLSKTYEQYF. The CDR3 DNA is TGTGCCAGCAGCTTATCTAAGACCTACGAGCAGTACTTC.

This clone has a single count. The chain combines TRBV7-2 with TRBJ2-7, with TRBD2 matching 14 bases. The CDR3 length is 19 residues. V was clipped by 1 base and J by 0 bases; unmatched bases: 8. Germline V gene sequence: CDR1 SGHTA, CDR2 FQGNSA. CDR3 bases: TGTGCCAGCAGCTTAGTAGGACTAGCGGGGGGAACCAGCTCCTACGAGCAGTACTTC. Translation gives CASSLVGLAGGTSSYEQYF.

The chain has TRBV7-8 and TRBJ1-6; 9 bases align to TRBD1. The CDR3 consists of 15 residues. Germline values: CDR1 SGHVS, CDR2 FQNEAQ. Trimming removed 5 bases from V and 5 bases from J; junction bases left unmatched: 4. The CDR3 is CASSLRTGDNSPLHF. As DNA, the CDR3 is TGTGCCAGCAGCCTCCGGACAGGGGATAATTCACCCCTCCACTTT.

CDR3 sequence: CAWSVPGGYTEAFF. CDR3 DNA: TGTGCCTGGAGTGTACCAGGGGGGTACACTGAAGCTTTCTTT. This chain joins TRBV30 and TRBJ1-1; 7 bases are a match to TRBD1. With V trimmed by 0 bases and J by 3 bases, 4 bases remained unmatched. Germline CDR1 reads GTSNPN; CDR2 reads SVGIG (reference sequence). The CDR3 covers 14 residues.

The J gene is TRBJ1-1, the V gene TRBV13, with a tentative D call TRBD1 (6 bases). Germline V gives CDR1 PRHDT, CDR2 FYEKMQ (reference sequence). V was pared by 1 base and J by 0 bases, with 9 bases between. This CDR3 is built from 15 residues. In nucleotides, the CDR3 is TGTGCCAGCAGCTTAGAGGACAGAATGAACACTGAAGCTTTCTTT. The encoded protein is CASSLEDRMNTEAFF.

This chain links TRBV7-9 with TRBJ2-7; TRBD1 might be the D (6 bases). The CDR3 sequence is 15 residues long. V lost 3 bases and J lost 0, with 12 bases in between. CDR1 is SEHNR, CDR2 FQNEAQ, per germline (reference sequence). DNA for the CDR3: TGTGCCAGCAGCTTTATGGACAGAGCCTCCTACGAGCAGTACTTC. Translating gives CASSFMDRASYEQYF.

CDR3: CASSVGQGAGQPQHF. As DNA, the CDR3 is TGTGCCAGCAGCGTAGGGCAGGGGGCTGGGCAGCCCCAGCATTTT. This chain uses TRBV9 with TRBJ1-5; TRBD1 matches at 8 bases. V lost 0 bases to trimming and J lost 7 bases; unmatched junction nucleotides: 6. The CDR3 is 15 amino acids. Per germline, CDR1 SGDLS and CDR2 YYNGEE.

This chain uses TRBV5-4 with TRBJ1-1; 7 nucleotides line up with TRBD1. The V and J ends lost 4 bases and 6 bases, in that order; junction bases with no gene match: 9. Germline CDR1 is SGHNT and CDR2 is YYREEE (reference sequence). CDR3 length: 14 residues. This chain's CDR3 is CASSQTLDRAEAFF. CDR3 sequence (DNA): TGTGCCAGCAGCCAAACCCTTGACAGGGCTGAAGCTTTCTTT. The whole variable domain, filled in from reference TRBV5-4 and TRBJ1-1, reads ETGVTQSPTHLIKTRGQQVTLRCSSQSGHNTVSWYQQALGQGPQFIFQYYREEENGRGNFPPRFSGLQFPNYSSELNVNALELDDSALYLCASSQTLDRAEAFFGQGTRLTVV.

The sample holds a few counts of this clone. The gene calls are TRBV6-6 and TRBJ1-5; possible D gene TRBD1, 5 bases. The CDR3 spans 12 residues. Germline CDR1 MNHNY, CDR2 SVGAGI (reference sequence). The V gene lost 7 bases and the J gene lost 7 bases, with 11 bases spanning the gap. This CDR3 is CASTGGRQPQHF. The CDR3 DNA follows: TGTGCCAGCACTGGGGGGAGGCAGCCCCAGCATTTT.

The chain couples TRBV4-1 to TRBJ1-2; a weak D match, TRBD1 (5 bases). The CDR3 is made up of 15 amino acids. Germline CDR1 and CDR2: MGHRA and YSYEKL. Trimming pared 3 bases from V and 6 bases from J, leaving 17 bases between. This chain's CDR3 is CASSQGLGERNGYTF. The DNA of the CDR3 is TGCGCCAGCAGCCAGGGACTAGGGGAGCGAAATGGCTACACCTTC.

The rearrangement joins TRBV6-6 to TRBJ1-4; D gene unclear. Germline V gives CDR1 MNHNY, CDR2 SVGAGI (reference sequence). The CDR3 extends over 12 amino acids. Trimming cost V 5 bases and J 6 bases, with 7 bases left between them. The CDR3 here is CASSPVDEKLFF. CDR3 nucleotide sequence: TGTGCCAGCAGTCCGGTAGATGAAAAACTGTTTTTT.